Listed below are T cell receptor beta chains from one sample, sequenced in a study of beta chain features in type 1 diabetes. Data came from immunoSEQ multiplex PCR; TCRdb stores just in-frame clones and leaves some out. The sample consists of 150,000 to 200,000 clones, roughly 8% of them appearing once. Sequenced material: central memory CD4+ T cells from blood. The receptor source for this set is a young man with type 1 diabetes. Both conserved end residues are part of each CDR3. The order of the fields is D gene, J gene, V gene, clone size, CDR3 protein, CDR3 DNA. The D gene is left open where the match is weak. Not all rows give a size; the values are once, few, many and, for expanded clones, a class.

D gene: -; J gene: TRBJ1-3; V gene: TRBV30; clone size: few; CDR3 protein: CAWSHSDRKGTIYF; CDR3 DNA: TGTGCCTGGAGTCACAGCGACAGAAAGGGAACCATATATTTT
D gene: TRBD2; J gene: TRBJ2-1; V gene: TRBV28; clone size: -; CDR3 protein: CASRLSPRLAGNEQFF; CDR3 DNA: TGTGCCAGCAGACTCTCCCCCCGGCTAGCGGGGAATGAGCAGTTCTTC
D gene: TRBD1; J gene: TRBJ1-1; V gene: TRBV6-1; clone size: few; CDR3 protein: CASSRQGANTEAFF; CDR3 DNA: TGTGCCAGCAGTAGACAGGGGGCGAACACTGAAGCTTTCTTT
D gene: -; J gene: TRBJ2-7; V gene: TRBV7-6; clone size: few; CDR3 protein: CASSLAPENYEQYF; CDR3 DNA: TGTGCCAGCAGCTTAGCACCGGAGAACTACGAGCAGTACTTC
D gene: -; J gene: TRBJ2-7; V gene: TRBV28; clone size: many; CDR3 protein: CASSLVAHEQYF; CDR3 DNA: TGTGCCAGCAGTTTAGTAGCACACGAGCAGTACTTC
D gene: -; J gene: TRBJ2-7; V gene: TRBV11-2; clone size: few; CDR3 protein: CASSLAARGSEQYF; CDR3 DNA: TGTGCCAGCAGCTTAGCGGCCAGGGGAAGCGAGCAGTACTTC
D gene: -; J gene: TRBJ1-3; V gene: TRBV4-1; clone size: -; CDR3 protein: CASSLDTSGNTIYF; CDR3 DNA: TGCGCCAGCAGCCTGGACACCTCTGGAAACACCATATATTTT
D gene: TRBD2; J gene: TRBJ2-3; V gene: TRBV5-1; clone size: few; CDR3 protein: CASSLLAGLGSNTQYF; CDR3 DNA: TGCGCCAGCAGCTTGTTGGCGGGACTAGGCTCCAATACGCAGTATTTT
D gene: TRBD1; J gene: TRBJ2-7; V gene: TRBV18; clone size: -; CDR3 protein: CASSPLSQGARSYEQYF; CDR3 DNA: TGTGCCAGCTCACCACTTTCACAGGGGGCGCGGTCCTACGAGCAGTACTTC
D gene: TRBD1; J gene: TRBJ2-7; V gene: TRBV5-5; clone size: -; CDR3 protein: CASRPSGTASYEQYF; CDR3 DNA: TGTGCCAGCCGACCGTCCGGGACAGCCTCCTACGAGCAGTACTTC
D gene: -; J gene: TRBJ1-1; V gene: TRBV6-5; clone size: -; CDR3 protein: CASTWGGSTEAFF; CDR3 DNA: TGTGCCAGCACCTGGGGAGGGAGCACTGAAGCTTTCTTT
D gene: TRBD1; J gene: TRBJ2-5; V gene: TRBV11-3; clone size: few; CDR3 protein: CASSSGQGGGQETQYF; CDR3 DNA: TGTGCCAGCAGCTCGGGACAGGGAGGGGGTCAAGAGACCCAGTACTTC
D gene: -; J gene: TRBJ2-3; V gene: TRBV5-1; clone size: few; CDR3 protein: CATGGERTDTQYF; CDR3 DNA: TGCGCCACCGGGGGAGAGCGCACAGATACGCAGTATTTT
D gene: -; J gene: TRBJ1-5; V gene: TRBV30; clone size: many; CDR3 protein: CAWSLRGGHGRTQHF; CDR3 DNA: TGTGCCTGGAGCCTAAGGGGGGGCCATGGTAGGACCCAGCATTTT
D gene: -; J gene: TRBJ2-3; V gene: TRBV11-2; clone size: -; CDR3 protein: CASSPRILPTDTQYF; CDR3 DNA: TGTGCCAGCAGCCCCCGTATCCTTCCGACAGATACGCAGTATTTT
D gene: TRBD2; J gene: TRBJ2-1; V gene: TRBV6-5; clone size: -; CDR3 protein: CASSYGGVTSGEQFF; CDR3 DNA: TGTGCCAGCAGCTACGGGGGAGTAACTAGCGGGGAGCAGTTCTTC
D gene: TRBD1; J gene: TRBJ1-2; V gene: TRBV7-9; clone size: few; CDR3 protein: CASSQTGLVTF; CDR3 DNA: TGTGCCAGCAGCCAGACAGGGCTGGTCACCTTC
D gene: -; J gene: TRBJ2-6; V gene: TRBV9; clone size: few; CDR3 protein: CASSALLYSGANVLTF; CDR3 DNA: TGTGCCAGCAGCGCCCTCTTATACTCTGGGGCCAACGTCCTGACTTTC
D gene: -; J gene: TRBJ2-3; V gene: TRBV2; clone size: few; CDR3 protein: CASSGDRPLADTQYF; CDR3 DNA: TGTGCCAGCAGCGGAGACAGGCCACTGGCGGATACGCAGTATTTT
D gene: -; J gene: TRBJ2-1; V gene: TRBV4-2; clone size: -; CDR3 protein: CASSQEASATQGEQFF; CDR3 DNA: TGTGCCAGCAGCCAAGAGGCTAGCGCCACCCAAGGGGAGCAGTTCTTC
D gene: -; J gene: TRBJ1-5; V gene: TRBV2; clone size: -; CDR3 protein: CASTTEYSNQPQHF; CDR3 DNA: TGTGCCAGCACGACAGAGTATAGCAATCAGCCCCAGCATTTT
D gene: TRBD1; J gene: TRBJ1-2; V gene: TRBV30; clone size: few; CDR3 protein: CAWSRQGGYGYTF; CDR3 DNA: TGTGCCTGGAGTCGACAGGGGGGCTATGGCTACACCTTC
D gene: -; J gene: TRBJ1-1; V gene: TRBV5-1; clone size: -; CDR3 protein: CASSLSTGKNTEAFF; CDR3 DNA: TGCGCCAGCAGCTTGTCAACAGGAAAGAACACTGAAGCTTTCTTT
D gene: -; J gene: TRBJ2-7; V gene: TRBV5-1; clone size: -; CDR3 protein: CASSSATNYYEQYF; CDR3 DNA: TGCGCCAGCAGCTCCGCTACCAACTACTACGAGCAGTACTTC
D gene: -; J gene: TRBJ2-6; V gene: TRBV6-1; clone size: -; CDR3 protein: CASSEDRYSGANVLTF; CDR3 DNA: TGTGCCAGCAGTGAAGACAGATACTCTGGGGCCAACGTCCTGACTTTC
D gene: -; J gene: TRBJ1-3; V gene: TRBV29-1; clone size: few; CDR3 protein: CSVEQGYGNTIYF; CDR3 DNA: TGCAGCGTTGAACAGGGTTACGGAAACACCATATATTTT
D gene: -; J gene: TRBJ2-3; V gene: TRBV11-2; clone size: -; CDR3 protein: CASSGTRGGTTTDTQYF; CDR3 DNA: TGTGCCAGCAGCGGAACTAGGGGGGGCACGACTACAGATACGCAGTATTTT
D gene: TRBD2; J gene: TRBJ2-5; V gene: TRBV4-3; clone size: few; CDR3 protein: CASSQGTSKETQYF; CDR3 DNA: TGCGCCAGCAGCCAAGGGACTAGCAAAGAGACCCAGTACTTC
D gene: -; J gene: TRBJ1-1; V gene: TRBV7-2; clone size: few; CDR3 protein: CASSLAHTGLEAEAFF; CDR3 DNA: TGTGCCAGCAGCTTAGCGCACACAGGGCTGGAGGCTGAAGCTTTCTTT
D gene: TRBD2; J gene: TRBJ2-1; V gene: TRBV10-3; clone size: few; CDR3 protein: CAITLAEYNEQFF; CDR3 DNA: TGTGCCATCACTCTAGCGGAATACAATGAGCAGTTCTTC
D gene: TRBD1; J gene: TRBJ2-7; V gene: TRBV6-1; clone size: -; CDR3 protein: CASSVAGTGVYEQYF; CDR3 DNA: TGTGCCAGCAGTGTTGCCGGGACAGGGGTCTACGAGCAGTACTTC
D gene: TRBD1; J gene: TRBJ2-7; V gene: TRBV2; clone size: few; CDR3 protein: CASRTLRDRNTRVNF; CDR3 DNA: TGTGCCAGCAGGACCTTAAGGGACAGGAATACTCGTGTGAACTTC
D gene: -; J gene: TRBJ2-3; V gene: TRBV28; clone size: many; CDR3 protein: CASTDTLSGDTQYF; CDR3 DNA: TGTGCCAGTACGGACACACTATCTGGAGATACGCAGTATTTT
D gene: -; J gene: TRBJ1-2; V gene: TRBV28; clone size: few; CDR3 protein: CASRVGVNYGYTF; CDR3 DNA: TGTGCCAGCAGGGTGGGAGTGAACTATGGCTACACCTTC
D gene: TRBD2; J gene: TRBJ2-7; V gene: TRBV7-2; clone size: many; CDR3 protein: CASSLAGDGGKQYF; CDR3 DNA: TGTGCCAGCAGCTTAGCTGGTGACGGGGGGAAGCAGTACTTC
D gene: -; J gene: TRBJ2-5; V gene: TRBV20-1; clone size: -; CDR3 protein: CSAKHAETQYF; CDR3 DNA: TGCAGTGCTAAACACGCAGAGACCCAGTACTTC
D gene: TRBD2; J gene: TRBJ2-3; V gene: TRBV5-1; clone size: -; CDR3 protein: CASSLVSGATDTQYF; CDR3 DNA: TGCGCCAGCAGCTTGGTCAGCGGGGCCACAGATACGCAGTATTTT
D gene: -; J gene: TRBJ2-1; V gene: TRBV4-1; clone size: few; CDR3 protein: CASSQGGRRGSYNEQFF; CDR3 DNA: TGCGCCAGCAGTCAAGGAGGTCGGCGGGGCTCCTACAATGAGCAGTTCTTC
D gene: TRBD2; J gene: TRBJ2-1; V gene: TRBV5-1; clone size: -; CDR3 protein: CASSLMSGGAQDEQFF; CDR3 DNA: TGCGCCAGCAGCTTGATGAGCGGGGGGGCCCAGGATGAGCAGTTCTTC
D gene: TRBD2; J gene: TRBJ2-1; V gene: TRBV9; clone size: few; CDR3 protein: CASSPRLAGGRNEQFF; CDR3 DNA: TGTGCCAGCAGCCCACGACTAGCGGGGGGGCGCAATGAGCAGTTCTTC